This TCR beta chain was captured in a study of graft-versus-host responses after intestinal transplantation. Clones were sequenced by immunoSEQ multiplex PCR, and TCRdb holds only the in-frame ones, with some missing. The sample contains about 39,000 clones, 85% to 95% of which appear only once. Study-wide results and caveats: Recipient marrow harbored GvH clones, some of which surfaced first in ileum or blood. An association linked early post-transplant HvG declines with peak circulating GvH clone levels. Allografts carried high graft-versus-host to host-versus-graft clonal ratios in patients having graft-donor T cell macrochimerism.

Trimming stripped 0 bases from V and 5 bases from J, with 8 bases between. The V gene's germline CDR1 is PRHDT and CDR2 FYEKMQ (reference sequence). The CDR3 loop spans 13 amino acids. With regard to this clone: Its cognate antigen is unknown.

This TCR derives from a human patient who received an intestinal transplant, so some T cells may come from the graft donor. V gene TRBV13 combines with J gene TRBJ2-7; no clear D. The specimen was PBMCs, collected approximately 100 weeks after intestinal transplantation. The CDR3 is CASSLGYLHEQYF. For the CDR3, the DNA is TGTGCCAGCAGCTTAGGGTATCTGCACGAGCAGTACTTC.